This TCR beta chain stems from a study of T cell responses to AZD1222 COVID-19 vaccine. About the research overall: The study pooled second doses at about 4 or about 12 weeks.

Sequencing was performed with immunoSEQ multiplex PCR; in TCRdb, only in-frame clones are kept and a portion is missing. The sample lists some 130,000 clones, approximately 88% occurring once. The CDR3 runs 17 residues. With 0 bases removed from V and 2 bases from J, the gap between germline ends came to 18 bases. Per germline, CDR1 GTSNPN and CDR2 SVGIG (reference sequence). This TCR came from an adult in good health. Sequenced material: peripheral blood, taken on day 0 of AZD1222 vaccination. V gene TRBV30 combines with J gene TRBJ2-3; no reliable D call. CDR3 residues: CAWSVRRQARNTDTQYF. CDR3 bases: TGTGCCTGGAGTGTACGACGGCAGGCCCGCAACACAGATACGCAGTATTTT. Full variable domain (outside the CDR3, taken from reference TRBV30 and TRBJ2-3): SQTIHQWPATLVQPVGSPLSLECTVEGTSNPNLYWYRQAAGRGLQLLFYSVGIGQISSEVPQNLSASRPQDRQFILSSKKLLLSDSGFYLCAWSVRRQARNTDTQYFGPGTRLTVL.